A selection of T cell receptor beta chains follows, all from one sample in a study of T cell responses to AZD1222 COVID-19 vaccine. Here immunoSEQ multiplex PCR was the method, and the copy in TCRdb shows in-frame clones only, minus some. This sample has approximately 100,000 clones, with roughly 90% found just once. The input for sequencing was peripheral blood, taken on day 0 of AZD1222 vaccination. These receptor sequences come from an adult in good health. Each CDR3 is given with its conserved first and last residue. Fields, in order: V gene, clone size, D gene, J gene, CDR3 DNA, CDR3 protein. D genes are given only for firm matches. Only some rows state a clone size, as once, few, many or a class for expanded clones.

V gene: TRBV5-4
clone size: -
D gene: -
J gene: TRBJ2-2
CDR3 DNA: TGTGCCAGCAGCTTTCCTCCAGGGCAAAACACCGGGGAGCTGTTTTTT
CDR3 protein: CASSFPPGQNTGELFF

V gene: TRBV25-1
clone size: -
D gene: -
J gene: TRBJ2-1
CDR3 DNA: TGTGCCAGCAGTGAATCCCGGGGACCCTCGTCCGAGCAGTTCTTC
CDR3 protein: CASSESRGPSSEQFF

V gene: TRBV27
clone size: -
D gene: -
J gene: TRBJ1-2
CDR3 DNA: TGTGCCAGCAGCCTTACCCTCGGAGACTATGGCTACACCTTC
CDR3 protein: CASSLTLGDYGYTF

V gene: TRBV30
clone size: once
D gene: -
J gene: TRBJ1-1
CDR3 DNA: TGTGCCCACTCGACCCTTCGGGGAGCTTTCTTT
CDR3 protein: CAHSTLRGAFF

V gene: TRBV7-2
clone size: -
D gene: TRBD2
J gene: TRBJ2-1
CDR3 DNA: TGTGCCAGCAGCTTAGGGCGGGAGGGATACAATGAGCAGTTCTTC
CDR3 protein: CASSLGREGYNEQFF

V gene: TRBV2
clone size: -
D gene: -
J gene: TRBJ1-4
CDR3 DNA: TGTGCCAGCAGAGACTCGACGGTGGGGTCCGAAAAACTGTTTTTT
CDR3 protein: CASRDSTVGSEKLFF

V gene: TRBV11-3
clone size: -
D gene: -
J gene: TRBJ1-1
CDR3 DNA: TGTGCCAGCAGCCCCACCATTGGGATCGAAGCTTTCTTT
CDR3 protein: CASSPTIGIEAFF

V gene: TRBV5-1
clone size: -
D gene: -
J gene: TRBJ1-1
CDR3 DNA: TGCGCCAGCAGCTTGCTTGGGGCGCTAGGTGGGAACACTGAAGCTTTCTTT
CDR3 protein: CASSLLGALGGNTEAFF

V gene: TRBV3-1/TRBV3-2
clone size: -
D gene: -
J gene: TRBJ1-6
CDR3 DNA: TGTGCCAGCAGCCCGGGACAAAATTCACCCCTCCACTTT
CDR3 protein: CASSPGQNSPLHF

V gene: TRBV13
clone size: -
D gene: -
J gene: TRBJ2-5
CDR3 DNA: TGTGCCAGCAGCTTAGATGGCCAAGAGACCCAGTACTTC
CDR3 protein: CASSLDGQETQYF

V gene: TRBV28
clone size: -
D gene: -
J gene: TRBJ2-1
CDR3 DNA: TGTGCCAGCGGGTATGAGCAGTTCTTC
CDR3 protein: CASGYEQFF

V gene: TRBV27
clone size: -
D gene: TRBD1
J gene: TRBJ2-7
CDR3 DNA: TGTGCCAGCAGCGCTTCCGGGACAGGGAAAAGGGAGCAGTACTTC
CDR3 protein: CASSASGTGKREQYF

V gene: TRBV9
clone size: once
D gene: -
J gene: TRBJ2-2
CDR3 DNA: TGTGCCAGCAGCGTTTCCCAGGGCACCGGGGAGCTGTTTTTT
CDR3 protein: CASSVSQGTGELFF

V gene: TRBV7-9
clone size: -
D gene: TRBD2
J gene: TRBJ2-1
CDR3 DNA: TGTGCCAGCAGTTCGACTCTAGCGGGAGTAGTTGAGCAGTTCTTC
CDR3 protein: CASSSTLAGVVEQFF

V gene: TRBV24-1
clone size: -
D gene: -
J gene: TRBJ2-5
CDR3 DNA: TGTGCCACCAGTGATTTTGGAAAAGAGACCCAGTACTTC
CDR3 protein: CATSDFGKETQYF

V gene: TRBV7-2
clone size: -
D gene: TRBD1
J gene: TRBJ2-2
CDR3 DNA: TGTGCCAGCAGATGGGACAGGGCCAGCACCGGGGAGCTGTTTTTT
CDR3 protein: CASRWDRASTGELFF

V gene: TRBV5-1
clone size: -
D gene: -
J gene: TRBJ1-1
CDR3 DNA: TGCGCCAGCAGCGGCCAGGGTAGAGGGGCCACTGAAGCTTTCTTT
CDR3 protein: CASSGQGRGATEAFF

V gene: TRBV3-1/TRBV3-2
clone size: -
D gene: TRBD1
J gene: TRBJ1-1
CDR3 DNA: TGTGCCAGCAGCCAACTCCAGGGGGCAGCTGAAGCTTTCTTT
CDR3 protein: CASSQLQGAAEAFF

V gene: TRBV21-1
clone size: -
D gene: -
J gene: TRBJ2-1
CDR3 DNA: TGTGCCAGCAGCGAGAGCGGGCGGGGGAGGAATGAGCAGTTCTTC
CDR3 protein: CASSESGRGRNEQFF

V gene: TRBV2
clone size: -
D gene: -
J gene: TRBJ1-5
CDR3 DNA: TGTGCCAGCACGATGGGGCAGGGCGGGCAGCCCCAGCATTTT
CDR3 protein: CASTMGQGGQPQHF

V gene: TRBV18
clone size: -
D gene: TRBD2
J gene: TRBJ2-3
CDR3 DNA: TGTGCCAGCTCACCATACTCTAGCGGGCGAGCAGATACGCAGTATTTT
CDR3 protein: CASSPYSSGRADTQYF

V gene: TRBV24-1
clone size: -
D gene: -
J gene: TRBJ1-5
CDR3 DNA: TGTGCCACCAGTGATTCAGGACCCAGCAATCAGCCCCAGCATTTT
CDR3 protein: CATSDSGPSNQPQHF

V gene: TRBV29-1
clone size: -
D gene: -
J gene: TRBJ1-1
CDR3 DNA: TGCAGCGTTCGTCAGAGCGCCGGCACTGAAGCTTTCTTT
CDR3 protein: CSVRQSAGTEAFF

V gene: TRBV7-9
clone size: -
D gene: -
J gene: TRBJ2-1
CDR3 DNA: TGTGCCAGCAGCTTAGCGGCGGAGGTGCAGTTCTTC
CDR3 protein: CASSLAAEVQFF

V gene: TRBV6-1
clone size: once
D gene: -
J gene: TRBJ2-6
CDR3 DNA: TGTGCCAGCAGTGAAATCCCCATTCAGTCTGGGGCCAACGTCCTGACTTTC
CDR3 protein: CASSEIPIQSGANVLTF

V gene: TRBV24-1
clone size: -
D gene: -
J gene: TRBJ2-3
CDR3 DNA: TGTGCCACCCAGGATCCCCCCGCTGAAAGCACAGATACGCAGTATTTT
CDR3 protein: CATQDPPAESTDTQYF

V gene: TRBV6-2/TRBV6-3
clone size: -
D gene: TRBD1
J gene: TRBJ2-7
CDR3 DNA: TGTGCCAGCAGTTCCCCCCGGGACAGGGGATACGAGCAGTACTTC
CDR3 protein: CASSSPRDRGYEQYF

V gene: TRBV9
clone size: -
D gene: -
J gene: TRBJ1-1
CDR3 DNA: TGTGCCAGCAGCCCGGGGACGAACACTGAAGCTTTCTTT
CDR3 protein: CASSPGTNTEAFF

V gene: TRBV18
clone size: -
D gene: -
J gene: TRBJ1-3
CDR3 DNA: TGTGCCAGCTCATTTCAAGGACAGAGCTCTGGAAACACCATATATTTT
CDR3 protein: CASSFQGQSSGNTIYF

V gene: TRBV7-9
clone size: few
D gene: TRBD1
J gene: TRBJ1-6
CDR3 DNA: TGTGCCAGCAGCTTAGGTGGGACAGGGAATTCACCCCTCCACTTT
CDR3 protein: CASSLGGTGNSPLHF

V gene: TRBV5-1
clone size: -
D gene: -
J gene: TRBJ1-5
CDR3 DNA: TGCGCCAGCAGCTTGGAACCTAGCAATCAGCCCCAGCATTTT
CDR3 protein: CASSLEPSNQPQHF

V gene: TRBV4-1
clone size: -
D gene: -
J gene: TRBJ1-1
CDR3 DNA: TGCGCCAGCAGCCAAACCGGGACAACGGCCACTGAAGCTTTCTTT
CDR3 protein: CASSQTGTTATEAFF

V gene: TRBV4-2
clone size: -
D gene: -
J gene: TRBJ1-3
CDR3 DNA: TGTGCCAGCAGCCAACAAGGAGGGAACTCCGGAAACACCATATATTTT
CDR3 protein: CASSQQGGNSGNTIYF

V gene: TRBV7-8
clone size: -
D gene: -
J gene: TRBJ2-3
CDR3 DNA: TGTGCCAGCAGGACCCGGGGTAGCACAGATACGCAGTATTTT
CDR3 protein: CASRTRGSTDTQYF

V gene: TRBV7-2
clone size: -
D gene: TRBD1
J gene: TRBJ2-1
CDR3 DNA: TGTGCCAGCAGCCACAGGGGGTCCTACAATGAGCAGTTCTTC
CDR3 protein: CASSHRGSYNEQFF

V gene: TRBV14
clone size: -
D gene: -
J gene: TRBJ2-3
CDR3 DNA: TGTGCCAGCAGCCTTAGGGTAGGGGAAGATACGCAGTATTTT
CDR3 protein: CASSLRVGEDTQYF

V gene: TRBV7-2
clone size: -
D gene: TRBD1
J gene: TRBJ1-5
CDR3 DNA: TGTGCCAGCAGCCTTATTACAGGGGGCGCGGGCAATCAGCCCCAGCATTTT
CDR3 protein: CASSLITGGAGNQPQHF

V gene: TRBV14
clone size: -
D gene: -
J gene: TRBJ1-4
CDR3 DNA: TGTGCCAGCAGTCCGGGACTTAATGAAAAACTGTTTTTT
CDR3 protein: CASSPGLNEKLFF

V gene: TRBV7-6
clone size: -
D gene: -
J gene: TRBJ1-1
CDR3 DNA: TGTGCCAGCAGCTTAGCTAGGACAGCGACTGAAGCTTTCTTT
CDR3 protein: CASSLARTATEAFF